This T cell receptor (beta chain) was captured in a study of metastatic and nonmetastatic thyroid tumors. About the research overall: Repertoire data that came from the blood and tumor or nodule tissue of malignant and benign thyroid patients were compared.

Among the patients, none had received any treatment before thyroid surgery. Per the original data handling: The distant-metastasis classifier for papillary thyroid cancer was built from CDR3 differences across clinicopathological groups. TCRdb re-called clones from the PCR reads using MiXCR. Here the V and J calls rest on TCRdb's processing, not on the authors' analysis. There are about 92,000 clones in the sample; approximately 15% occur only once, and about 3.6% lies in the top ten. The CDR3 is 12 amino acids. Germline values: CDR1 MDHEN, CDR2 SYDVKM. The ends were cut back, 9 bases at V and 2 bases at J, with 9 bases in the middle. Study conclusions and caveats: A significant increase in TCR beta diversity was reportedly seen in malignant thyroid tumors relative to benign nodules, in blood and tumor.

This clone showed up many times. Its target is not known. The material sequenced was blood. This sequence was found in a female donor with papillary thyroid cancer or a benign thyroid nodule (not recorded which). Some clones in this sample may be carry-over from other donors' samples. The chain employs TRBV28 and TRBJ2-3; D might be TRBD1 (6 bases). The DNA of the CDR3 is TGTGCCAGTCACAGGGCCACAGATACGCAGTATTTT. Translation gives CASHRATDTQYF.